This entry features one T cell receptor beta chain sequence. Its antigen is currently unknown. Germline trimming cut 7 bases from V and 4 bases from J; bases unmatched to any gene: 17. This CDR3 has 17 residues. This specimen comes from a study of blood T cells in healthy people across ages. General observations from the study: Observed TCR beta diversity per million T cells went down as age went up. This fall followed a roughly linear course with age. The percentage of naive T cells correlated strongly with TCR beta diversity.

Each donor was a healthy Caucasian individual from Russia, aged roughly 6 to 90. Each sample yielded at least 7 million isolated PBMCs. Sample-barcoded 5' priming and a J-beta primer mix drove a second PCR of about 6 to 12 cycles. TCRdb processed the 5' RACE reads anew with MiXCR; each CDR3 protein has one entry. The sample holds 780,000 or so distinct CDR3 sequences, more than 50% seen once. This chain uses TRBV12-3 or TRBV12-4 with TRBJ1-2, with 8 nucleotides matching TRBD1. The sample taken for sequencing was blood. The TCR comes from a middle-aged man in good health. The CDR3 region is CASTPGQGGIEGYGYTF. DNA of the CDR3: TGTGCCAGCACCCCCGGACAGGGTGGTATTGAAGGCTATGGCTACACCTTC.